The 16 T cell receptor beta chains listed next were all sequenced from one sample in a study of T-cell memory formation after mild COVID-19. TCRdb re-analysed the 5' RACE reads in MiXCR, keeping a single row per CDR3 protein. The sample contains tens of thousands of distinct CDR3 sequences, approximately 21% of which appear only once. Sequencing input: PBMCs or a T cell subset sorted from them (not recorded which). The origin of the receptors is an adult who had mild COVID-19 (a few samples of this study predate the infection). Cell type and time point are not known.

The chain joins TRBV27 to TRBJ2-7, with no clear D. Per germline, CDR1 MNHEY and CDR2 SMNVEV (reference sequence). The V gene lost 3 bases and the J gene lost 6 bases, with 6 bases spanning the gap. The CDR3 loop spans 11 amino acids. Here the CDR3 DNA reads TGTGCCAGCAGTTTCGGAATCGAGCAGTACTTC. The encoded protein is CASSFGIEQYF.

This clonotype was counted at least ten times. The chain combines TRBV7-2 with TRBJ2-4; no definite D call. CDR1 SGHTA and CDR2 FQGNSA come from the germline V gene. Trimming stripped 5 bases from V and 6 bases from J, with 8 bases between. The CDR3 loop spans 12 amino acids. The CDR3 DNA reads TGTGCCAGCAGCCTTGGACCAAACATTCAGTACTTC. It yields the protein CASSLGPNIQYF.

This clonotype has ten or more counts. This sequence joins TRBV5-6 and TRBJ2-7, with 7 bases fitting TRBD1. Germline CDR1 is SGHDT and CDR2 is YYEEEE. V lost 0 bases, J lost 0 bases, and 12 bases stayed unmatched. This CDR3 is 18 amino acids long. The CDR3 loop reads CASSLVTWDRLNSYEQYF. In nucleotides, the CDR3 is TGTGCCAGCAGCTTGGTGACATGGGACAGACTTAACTCCTACGAGCAGTACTTC.

The gene calls are TRBV14 and TRBJ2-1; D might be TRBD2 (5 bases). The CDR3 extends over 15 amino acids. V was pared by 5 bases and J by 1 base, with 12 bases between. The V gene's germline CDR1 is SGHDN and CDR2 FVKESK. The CDR3 sequence is CASSLDGGSYNEQFF. CDR3 in DNA: TGTGCCAGCAGCTTAGACGGCGGGTCCTACAATGAGCAGTTCTTC.

The V gene is TRBV19, the J gene TRBJ2-4; 15 nucleotides match TRBD2. The germline V gene encodes CDR1 LNHDA and CDR2 SQIVND (reference sequence). CDR3 size: 20 residues. V shed 5 bases and J 1 base; nucleotides not matched to a gene: 12. CDR3 loop: CASSAGLAGGIGLAKNIQYF. The CDR3 coding sequence is TGTGCCAGTAGTGCGGGACTAGCGGGAGGAATCGGTCTCGCCAAAAACATTCAGTACTTC.

This chain uses TRBV9 with TRBJ1-6; D is ambiguous. The CDR3 loop spans 19 amino acids. Trimming took off 0 bases at V and 0 bases at J, with 16 bases between the two ends. The germline CDR1 and CDR2 sequences are SGDLS and YYNGEE. CDR3 region: CASSVGGTPLSSYNSPLHF. Written as DNA, the CDR3 is TGTGCCAGCAGCGTAGGGGGAACTCCACTGAGCTCCTATAATTCACCCCTCCACTTT.

This chain uses TRBV7-9 with TRBJ2-3, with 12 bases that match TRBD2. The germline V gene encodes CDR1 SEHNR and CDR2 FQNEAQ (reference sequence). J lost 0 bases, V lost 1 base, and 2 bases had no gene match. This CDR3 has 17 residues. The CDR3 sequence: CASSLGTSGGSTDTQYF. CDR3 DNA: TGTGCCAGCAGCTTAGGAACTAGCGGGGGGAGCACAGATACGCAGTATTTT.

This clonotype was seen at least ten times. V is TRBV20-1 and J is TRBJ1-1, with D maybe TRBD1 (6 bases). Deletions cut 6 bases from V and 1 base from J, with 12 bases between. CDR1 and CDR2 (germline): DFQATT, SNEGSKA (reference sequence). This CDR3 comprises 13 residues. CDR3 nucleotide sequence: TGCAGTGCCCCCGGACAGTCGAACACTGAAGCTTTCTTT. Amino acid sequence: CSAPGQSNTEAFF.

This clonotype turned up a few times. The chain recombines TRBV12-3 or TRBV12-4 with TRBJ2-4; D gene ambiguous. The CDR3 spans 17 residues. The V end was cut by 4 bases, the J end by 1 base, with 17 bases between. Written as DNA, the CDR3 is TGTGCCAGCAGTTCGCACGATCCGCGTTTGGCCAAAAACATTCAGTACTTC. This sequence encodes CASSSHDPRLAKNIQYF.

This clonotype showed up many times. The chain employs TRBV5-4 and TRBJ2-5, with 12 bases aligning to TRBD2. Germline CDR1 and CDR2: SGHNT and YYREEE (reference sequence). V lost 2 bases and J lost 4; bases outside the gene matches: 12. The CDR3 contains 18 residues. The CDR3 DNA follows: TGTGCCAGCAGCTTTGACCGGCTAGCGGGGGGGCCCGGAGAGACCCAGTACTTC. Its translation: CASSFDRLAGGPGETQYF.

The V call is TRBV11-2, the J call TRBJ2-7; D remains unclear. CDR1 is SGHAT and CDR2 is FQNNGV in the germline V gene. The CDR3 sequence is 16 residues long. The germline V and J ends were trimmed by 5 bases and 0 bases, with 17 bases remaining between them. The CDR3 is CASSQEMGFSSYEQYF. The CDR3 coding sequence is TGTGCCAGCAGCCAAGAGATGGGTTTTAGCTCCTACGAGCAGTACTTC.

Only a few counts were recorded for this clonotype. The rearrangement joins TRBV7-9 to TRBJ1-4; D is undetermined. CDR3 size: 14 residues. Trimming cost V 3 bases and J 2 bases, with 7 bases left between them. Germline CDR1 reads SEHNR; CDR2 reads FQNEAQ (reference sequence). CDR3 sequence reads: CASSFQRTNEKLFF. CDR3 coding DNA: TGTGCCAGCAGCTTTCAACGGACTAATGAAAAACTGTTTTTT.

The chain joins TRBV5-1 to TRBJ2-2; no firm D call. V lost 0 bases, J lost 6 bases, and 6 bases lay in between. CDR1 SGHRS and CDR2 YFSETQ come from the germline V gene. This CDR3 is built from 13 residues. As DNA, the CDR3 is TGCGCCAGCAGCTTGGATATCGCCGGGGAGCTGTTTTTT. It is translated as CASSLDIAGELFF.

This clonotype was seen at least ten times. The chain is built from TRBV24-1 and TRBJ2-1; D may match TRBD1 or TRBD2 (5 bases each). CDR1 is KGHDR and CDR2 is SFDVKD in the germline V gene. V was trimmed by 5 bases and J by 9 bases, leaving 10 bases between them. This CDR3 has 12 amino acids. CDR3 sequence reads: CATSGRGPEQFF. Here the CDR3 DNA reads TGTGCCACCAGTGGCCGGGGACCTGAGCAGTTCTTC.

CDR3 residues: CASSSRDPQETQYF. CDR3 in DNA: TGTGCCAGCAGCTCTAGGGATCCCCAAGAGACCCAGTACTTC. This chain joins TRBV7-9 and TRBJ2-5, with D unclear. Trimming removed 4 bases from V and 1 base from J, with 10 bases in between. Germline V gene data show CDR1 as SEHNR and CDR2 as FQNEAQ (reference sequence). The CDR3 covers 14 residues. The whole variable domain, remainder taken from reference TRBV7-9 and TRBJ2-5, is DTGVSQNPRHKITKRGQNVTFRCDPISEHNRLYWYRQTLGQGPEFLTYFQNEAQLEKSRLLSDRFSAERPKGSFSTLEIQRTEQGDSAMYLCASSSRDPQETQYFGPGTRLLVL.

Comment on this clonotype: This clone may be a read error of a much larger clone one base away. In DNA, the CDR3 is TGTGCCAGCAGCTTAGCGGCGAACACTGTAGCTTTCTTT. It encodes CASSLAANTVAFF. V and J are TRBV7-2 and TRBJ1-1; unclear D gene. Germline V CDR1 and CDR2: SGHTA, FQGNSA. The CDR3 sequence is 13 residues long.